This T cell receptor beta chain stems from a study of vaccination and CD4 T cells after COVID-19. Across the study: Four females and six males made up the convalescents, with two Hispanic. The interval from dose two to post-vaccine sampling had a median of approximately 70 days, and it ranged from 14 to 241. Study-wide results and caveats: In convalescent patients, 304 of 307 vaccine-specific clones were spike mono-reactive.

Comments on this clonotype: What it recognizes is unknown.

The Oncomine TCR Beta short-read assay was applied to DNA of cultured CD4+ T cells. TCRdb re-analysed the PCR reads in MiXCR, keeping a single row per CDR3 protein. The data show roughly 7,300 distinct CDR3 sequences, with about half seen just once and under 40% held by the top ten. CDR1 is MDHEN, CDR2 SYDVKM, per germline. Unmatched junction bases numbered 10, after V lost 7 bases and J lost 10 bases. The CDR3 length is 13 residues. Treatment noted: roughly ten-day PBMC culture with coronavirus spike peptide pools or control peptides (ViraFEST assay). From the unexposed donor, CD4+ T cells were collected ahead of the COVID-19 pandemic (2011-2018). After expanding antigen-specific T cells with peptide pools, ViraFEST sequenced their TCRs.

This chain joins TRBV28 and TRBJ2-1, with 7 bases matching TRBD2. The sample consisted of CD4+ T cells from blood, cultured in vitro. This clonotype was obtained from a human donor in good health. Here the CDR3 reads CASTVLATDEQFF. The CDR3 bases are TGTGCCAGCACCGTACTAGCGACCGACGAGCAGTTCTTC.